A selection of T cell receptor beta chains follows, all from one sample in a study of cytomegalovirus exposure and HLA in healthy donors. TCRdb's table, derived via immunoSEQ multiplex PCR, lists solely in-frame clones and lacks some. The sample holds 100,000 to 150,000 clones, roughly three quarters seen once. Sequenced material: PBMCs. The receptors derive from a woman in her late teens or twenties in good health and CMV-seronegative. CDR3s include the opening cysteine and the closing phenylalanine or tryptophan. The D gene is left open where the match is weak. Rows may omit the clone size; those that give it use once, few, many or a size class.

V gene,D gene,clone size,J gene,CDR3 protein,CDR3 DNA
TRBV9,NA,NA,TRBJ2-4,CASSVEAGTGIQYF,TGTGCCAGCAGCGTAGAGGCAGGGACTGGCATTCAGTACTTC
TRBV4-1,TRBD2,NA,TRBJ2-7,CASSQQAGPPYEQYF,TGCGCCAGCAGCCAGCAAGCGGGACCACCCTACGAGCAGTACTTC
TRBV9,NA,NA,TRBJ2-3,CASSVAGFTDTQYF,TGTGCCAGCAGCGTTGCAGGGTTCACAGATACGCAGTATTTT
TRBV19,NA,NA,TRBJ1-4,CASIASNEKLFF,TGTGCCAGTATAGCGTCTAATGAAAAACTGTTTTTT
TRBV27,NA,NA,TRBJ1-2,CASSLSFFRGQNYGYTF,TGTGCCAGCAGTTTATCCTTCTTCCGGGGACAAAACTATGGCTACACCTTC
TRBV11-2,TRBD2,NA,TRBJ2-1,CASSLLAGRYEQFF,TGTGCCAGCAGCTTGCTAGCGGGAAGGTATGAGCAGTTCTTC
TRBV29-1,TRBD2,NA,TRBJ2-1,CSVVGLAGRNEQFF,TGCAGCGTTGTCGGACTAGCGGGACGCAATGAGCAGTTCTTC
TRBV6-1,NA,once,TRBJ2-3,CASSETGRRDTQYF,TGTGCCAGCAGCGAAACGGGGAGAAGAGATACGCAGTATTTT
TRBV6-5,TRBD1,NA,TRBJ1-2,CASRRDRGGGYTF,TGTGCCAGCAGGCGGGACAGGGGAGGAGGCTACACCTTC
TRBV10-1,NA,NA,TRBJ1-2,CASSAVMNYGYTF,TGCGCCAGCAGTGCCGTTATGAACTATGGCTACACCTTC
TRBV5-5,TRBD1,NA,TRBJ2-1,CASSLDLRQGYNEQFF,TGTGCCAGCAGCTTGGATTTGAGACAGGGGTACAATGAGCAGTTCTTC
TRBV6-1,NA,few,TRBJ1-4,CASSPPGGLKLFF,TGTGCCAGCAGTCCTCCCGGGGGTTTGAAACTGTTTTTT
TRBV2,NA,few,TRBJ2-7,CASSVQHVEQYF,TGTGCCAGCAGTGTACAGCACGTCGAGCAGTACTTC
TRBV5-8,NA,NA,TRBJ1-5,CASSPFEGQPQHF,TGTGCCAGCAGCCCTTTCGAGGGACAGCCCCAGCATTTT
TRBV29-1,TRBD1,NA,TRBJ2-5,CTVRERGDRLQETQYF,TGCACCGTGCGAGAGAGAGGGGACAGGCTGCAAGAGACCCAGTACTTC
TRBV5-1,NA,NA,TRBJ2-7,CASSLGISNEQYF,TGCGCCAGCAGCTTGGGTATTAGCAACGAGCAGTACTTC
TRBV19,TRBD2,NA,TRBJ2-7,CASSSGLAGGRYSYEQYF,TGTGCCAGTAGCTCGGGACTAGCGGGAGGGCGGTACTCCTACGAGCAGTACTTC
TRBV6-1,NA,once,TRBJ2-7,CASSRGANSYEQYF,TGTGCCAGCAGCCGGGGGGCGAACTCCTACGAGCAGTACTTC
TRBV5-1,NA,NA,TRBJ2-7,CASSLDGIFYEQYF,TGCGCCAGCAGCTTGGACGGGATATTCTACGAGCAGTACTTC
TRBV7-8,TRBD2,NA,TRBJ2-7,CASSYGGLGVYEQYF,TGTGCCAGCAGCTATGGGGGACTAGGAGTCTACGAGCAGTACTTC
TRBV29-1,TRBD1,NA,TRBJ2-1,CSVDFQDRVSYEQFF,TGCAGCGTTGACTTTCAGGACAGGGTCTCTTATGAGCAGTTCTTC
TRBV18,NA,few,TRBJ1-1,CASSAATGSWTEAFF,TGTGCCAGCTCGGCCGCTACAGGTTCGTGGACTGAAGCTTTCTTT
TRBV10-3,NA,NA,TRBJ2-1,CAISNVKNEQFF,TGTGCCATCAGTAATGTCAAAAATGAGCAGTTCTTC
TRBV29-1,NA,NA,TRBJ1-2,CSVEDGNGYTF,TGCAGCGTTGAAGACGGGAATGGCTACACCTTC
TRBV6-5,TRBD2,few,TRBJ2-1,CASSYSTSGDNEQFF,TGTGCCAGCAGTTACTCTACTAGCGGAGACAATGAGCAGTTCTTC
TRBV9,TRBD1,few,TRBJ2-7,CASSQSDRGSYEQYF,TGTGCCAGCAGCCAGTCGGACAGGGGGAGCTACGAGCAGTACTTC
TRBV6-1,TRBD1,once,TRBJ2-2,CASRETGGGGELFF,TGTGCCAGCAGGGAAACAGGGGGCGGGGGGGAGCTGTTTTTT
TRBV23-1,TRBD2,NA,TRBJ2-3,CASSLPGRRFSTDTQYF,TGCGCCAGCAGTCTACCCGGGAGGAGGTTTAGCACAGATACGCAGTATTTT
TRBV18,TRBD1,NA,TRBJ1-2,CASSITGGPNYGYTF,TGTGCCAGCTCGATTACAGGGGGGCCTAACTATGGCTACACCTTC
TRBV2,TRBD1,NA,TRBJ1-5,CASSQGGYYPPQHF,TGTGCCAGCAGCCAGGGGGGATATTATCCGCCCCAGCATTTT
TRBV27,NA,NA,TRBJ1-4,CASSLATRGSRATNEKLFF,TGTGCCAGCAGTTTAGCCACTCGAGGTTCGCGAGCAACTAATGAAAAACTGTTTTTT
TRBV7-6,NA,NA,TRBJ2-5,CASSLGPEETQYF,TGTGCCAGCAGCCTAGGGCCGGAGGAGACCCAGTACTTC
TRBV2,TRBD2,NA,TRBJ2-7,CASSGRGSGFLDEQYF,TGTGCCAGCAGTGGCCGAGGTAGCGGGTTCTTAGACGAGCAGTACTTC
TRBV30,TRBD1,NA,TRBJ1-2,CAWSALGQAHGYTF,TGTGCCTGGAGTGCACTAGGACAGGCTCATGGCTACACCTTC
TRBV27,TRBD2,NA,TRBJ2-7,CASSSLAVREQYF,TGTGCCAGCAGTTCTCTAGCGGTACGCGAGCAGTACTTC
TRBV5-4,NA,NA,TRBJ2-3,CASSRRTDLVTQYF,TGTGCCAGCAGCCGGAGGACGGACTTAGTTACGCAGTATTTT
TRBV5-4,NA,NA,TRBJ2-1,CASSLDRVNEQFF,TGTGCCAGCAGCTTGGACAGGGTAAATGAGCAGTTCTTC
TRBV6-5,TRBD1,NA,TRBJ1-2,CASSRTGEHGYTF,TGTGCCAGCAGTCGGACAGGGGAGCATGGCTACACCTTC
TRBV7-2,NA,NA,TRBJ2-1,CASSLSSLVNNEQFF,TGTGCCAGCAGCTTATCTTCCCTAGTCAACAATGAGCAGTTCTTC
TRBV5-1,TRBD1,once,TRBJ1-1,CASSPQGANTEAFF,TGCGCCAGCAGCCCACAGGGGGCTAACACTGAAGCTTTCTTT
TRBV7-9,TRBD2,few,TRBJ2-5,CASSSLVGRGQETQYF,TGTGCCAGCAGCTCCCTCGTCGGGCGGGGGCAAGAGACCCAGTACTTC
TRBV5-1,TRBD2,NA,TRBJ2-7,CASSLASSGKSSYEQYF,TGCGCCAGCAGCTTGGCCTCAAGCGGGAAGAGCTCCTACGAGCAGTACTTC
TRBV19,TRBD1,few,TRBJ1-2,CASSTRQGRTNYGYTF,TGTGCCAGTAGTACCCGACAGGGCCGGACTAACTATGGCTACACCTTC
TRBV5-1,TRBD2,NA,TRBJ2-7,CASSPWTSEGEQYF,TGCGCCAGCAGCCCCTGGACTAGCGAAGGCGAGCAGTACTTC
TRBV30,TRBD1,NA,TRBJ2-1,CAWSTMPGTGGEQFF,TGTGCCTGGAGTACTATGCCCGGGACAGGGGGTGAGCAGTTCTTC
TRBV29-1,NA,NA,TRBJ2-3,CSVEDQPRGDTQYF,TGCAGCGTCGAGGACCAACCCAGGGGAGATACGCAGTATTTT
TRBV5-6,NA,NA,TRBJ2-1,CASSWTLSSYNEQFF,TGTGCCAGCAGCTGGACACTTAGCTCCTACAATGAGCAGTTCTTC
TRBV6-6,NA,NA,TRBJ1-1,CASDLPGGAHTEAFF,TGTGCCAGCGATCTACCTGGGGGGGCTCACACTGAAGCTTTCTTT
TRBV12-5,NA,NA,TRBJ1-5,CASGLGQGSNQPQHF,TGTGCTAGTGGTTTGGGGCAGGGCAGCAATCAGCCCCAGCATTTT
TRBV15,TRBD1,NA,TRBJ2-7,CATSRGDRDDEQYF,TGTGCCACCAGCAGAGGGGACAGGGATGACGAGCAGTACTTC
TRBV21-1,NA,NA,TRBJ1-1,CASSKKRGTEAFF,TGTGCCAGCAGCAAAAAAAGGGGGACTGAAGCTTTCTTT
TRBV6-1,NA,NA,TRBJ2-7,CASGDTSYEQYF,TGTGCCAGCGGGGACACGTCCTACGAGCAGTACTTC
TRBV6-1,NA,NA,TRBJ1-5,CASSEGAYSNQPQHF,TGTGCCAGCAGTGAGGGGGCATATAGCAATCAGCCCCAGCATTTT
TRBV19,NA,NA,TRBJ2-3,CASSISGGTDTQYF,TGTGCCAGTAGTATATCCGGGGGTACAGATACGCAGTATTTT
TRBV7-9,NA,NA,TRBJ2-1,CASSLAGDNEQFF,TGTGCCAGCAGCTTAGCGGGAGACAATGAGCAGTTCTTC
TRBV6-1,TRBD1,few,TRBJ2-5,CASSATTPGTGISETQYF,TGTGCCAGCAGTGCTACCACCCCCGGGACAGGGATCAGCGAGACCCAGTACTTC
TRBV4-1,NA,few,TRBJ1-4,CASSQDRVGGEKLFF,TGCGCCAGCAGCCAAGACAGGGTTGGGGGGGAAAAACTGTTTTTT
TRBV19,TRBD1,NA,TRBJ1-1,CASSPPGQGTEAFF,TGTGCCAGTAGTCCCCCCGGACAGGGGACTGAAGCTTTCTTT
TRBV25-1,TRBD1,NA,TRBJ1-2,CASSEPRPDRGRDGYTF,TGTGCCAGCAGTGAACCCCGTCCTGACAGGGGGCGAGATGGCTACACCTTC
TRBV5-4,TRBD2,NA,TRBJ2-1,CASSLGVAGDSGNEQFF,TGTGCCAGCAGCTTGGGGGTAGCGGGAGACTCGGGGAATGAGCAGTTCTTC